Following are 21 T cell receptor beta chains from one sample sequenced in a study of response to subunit inactivated influenza vaccine. From the RT-PCR reads, TCRdb called clonotypes with MiXCR, one entry per CDR3 protein. The sample lists around 520,000 distinct CDR3 sequences; roughly 23% were seen once. The specimen comprised CD4+ T cells sorted from PBMCs, sampled 5 days after vaccination. The source of these receptors is a man aged 50 to 59 who received an inactivated influenza vaccine.

This clonotype was recorded a few times. This chain uses TRBV5-1 with TRBJ1-1; 8 bases are a match to TRBD1. The CDR3 loop spans 16 amino acids. The ends lost 4 bases at V and 0 bases at J; junction bases unmatched: 8. Germline-derived CDR1 and CDR2 are SGHRS and YFSETQ. Here the CDR3 DNA reads TGCGCCAGCAGCCTGAGGACAGGGTTGATGAACACTGAAGCTTTCTTT. Residues: CASSLRTGLMNTEAFF.

The genes are TRBV18 and TRBJ2-7; D unresolved. V dropped 3 bases and J dropped 3 bases, with 15 bases sitting between them. This CDR3 has 15 amino acids. The germline gives CDR1 KGHSH, CDR2 LQKENI. The CDR3 DNA reads as TGTGCCAGCTCACCGGCGTTGCAAAGGGACTACGAGCAGTACTTC. Its protein product is CASSPALQRDYEQYF.

The genes are TRBV28 and TRBJ2-7; D gene uncertain. The germline V gene has CDR1 MDHEN and CDR2 SYDVKM. This CDR3 comprises 13 residues. The V gene lost 8 bases and the J gene lost 1 base, with 12 bases spanning the gap. The CDR3 sequence is CASGITCSYEQYF. The CDR3 bases are TGTGCCAGCGGTATTACATGTTCCTACGAGCAGTACTTC.

The rearrangement joins TRBV20-1 to TRBJ2-2; a weak D match, TRBD2 (5 bases). Deletions cut 6 bases from V and 3 bases from J, with 17 bases between. The germline V gene encodes CDR1 DFQATT and CDR2 SNEGSKA (reference sequence). The CDR3 has 15 amino acids. This CDR3 reads CSAVRGSGYTGELFF. As DNA, the CDR3 is TGCAGTGCCGTCCGAGGGTCGGGGTACACCGGGGAGCTGTTTTTT.

This clonotype appeared many times. The chain has TRBV18 and TRBJ2-6; D may be TRBD2 (5 bases). In germline, CDR1 is KGHSH, CDR2 LQKENI. The CDR3 length is 15 residues. V lost 0 bases to trimming and J lost 2 bases, with 5 bases between them. Here the CDR3 DNA reads TGTGCCAGCTCACCACCCGGGGCTGGGGCCAACGTCCTGACTTTC. It encodes CASSPPGAGANVLTF.

The chain recombines TRBV6-5 with TRBJ1-5; D might be TRBD1 (6 bases). This CDR3 has 14 amino acids. Deletions cut 2 bases from V and 4 bases from J, with 9 bases between. Looked up from germline, CDR1 is MNHEY and CDR2 is SVGAGI. In DNA form, the CDR3 reads TGTGCCAGCAGTTACGACAGGAAGAATCAGCCCCAGCATTTT. Protein sequence: CASSYDRKNQPQHF.

The CDR3 region is CASSTDTGQGLYEQYF. The CDR3 DNA follows: TGTGCCAGCAGCACAGACACGGGACAGGGACTCTACGAGCAGTACTTC. This chain uses TRBV6-1 with TRBJ2-7, with TRBD1 matching 9 bases. J gave up 3 bases and V 6 bases, and 12 bases lay outside the gene matches. The CDR3 spans 16 residues. Germline values: CDR1 MNHNS, CDR2 SASEGT.

V usage is TRBV20-1 and J usage is TRBJ1-5, with D possibly matching TRBD1 (5 bases). Germline V lookup: CDR1 DFQATT, CDR2 SNEGSKA (reference sequence). V was cut by 1 base and J by 6 bases, with 10 bases left in between. CDR3 length equals 13 residues. In nucleotides, the CDR3 is TGCAGTGCTAGAGCCAGGGAGGGTCAGCCCCAGCATTTT. Its translation: CSARAREGQPQHF.

This clonotype has only a few counts. V and J are TRBV7-6 and TRBJ1-5; D remains ambiguous. Germline V lookup: CDR1 SGHVS, CDR2 FNYEAQ. The CDR3 consists of 13 residues. V dropped 5 bases and J dropped 4 bases, with 9 bases sitting between them. DNA for the CDR3: TGTGCCAGCAGCCCCGACGTAAATCAGCCCCAGCATTTT. It yields the protein CASSPDVNQPQHF. The full variable domain, rest sourced from reference TRBV7-6 and TRBJ1-5, is GAGVSQSPRYKVTKRGQDVALRCDPISGHVSLYWYRQALGQGPEFLTYFNYEAQQDKSGLPNDRFSAERPEGSISTLTIQRTEQRDSAMYRCASSPDVNQPQHFGDGTRLSIL.

This rearrangement joins TRBV5-1 to TRBJ1-2, with D tentatively TRBD1 (6 bases). CDR1 is SGHRS, CDR2 YFSETQ, per germline. V lost 4 bases and J lost 2, with 15 bases in between. CDR3 size: 15 residues. The CDR3 is CASSTQPGTNYGYTF. The CDR3 DNA sequence: TGCGCCAGCAGCACCCAACCCGGGACAAACTATGGCTACACCTTC.

This chain uses TRBV7-9 with TRBJ2-3; D may match TRBD1 or TRBD2 (5 bases each). The V gene lost 2 bases and the J gene lost 2 bases, with 17 bases spanning the gap. The CDR3 spans 17 residues. Germline CDR1 is SEHNR and CDR2 is FQNEAQ (reference sequence). CDR3 nucleotide sequence: TGTGCCAGCAGCTTAATGTCGTGGGGGACCAACACAGATACGCAGTATTTT. This gives the protein CASSLMSWGTNTDTQYF. The full variable domain, completed using reference TRBV7-9 and TRBJ2-3, is DTGVSQNPRHKITKRGQNVTFRCDPISEHNRLYWYRQTLGQGPEFLTYFQNEAQLEKSRLLSDRFSAERPKGSFSTLEIQRTEQGDSAMYLCASSLMSWGTNTDTQYFGPGTRLTVL.

In this sample, this clonotype turned up once. The chain links TRBV4-3 to TRBJ2-3; 8 positions agree with TRBD2. This CDR3 has 16 residues. CDR1 and CDR2 from the germline V gene are LGHNA and YSLEER. Losses at the gene ends were 1 base for V and 2 bases for J; bases not matched to a gene: 5. The CDR3 loop is CASSQAGGRITDTQYF. The DNA of the CDR3 is TGCGCCAGCAGCCAAGCGGGCGGGAGGATCACAGATACGCAGTATTTT.

This sequence joins TRBV12-3 or TRBV12-4 and TRBJ2-4; no definite D call. The CDR3 loop spans 13 amino acids. Trimming left V 6 bases short and J 8 bases short, with 14 bases between. The CDR3 nucleotides read TGTGCCAGCAGCCCCGGACGGGCGGACATTCAGTACTTC. Amino acids: CASSPGRADIQYF.

This clonotype was counted at least ten times. The chain couples TRBV14 to TRBJ2-3; TRBD2 matches at 7 bases. The V and J ends lost 6 bases and 7 bases, in that order; junction bases with no gene match: 13. The CDR3 extends over 15 amino acids. Germline values: CDR1 SGHDN, CDR2 FVKESK. CDR3 nucleotides: TGTGCCAGCAGTCGGGGAGGAGCGGGACGATATACGCAGTATTTT. Its translation: CASSRGGAGRYTQYF.

V is TRBV3-1 and J is TRBJ1-2; D is possibly TRBD1 (5 bases). The CDR3 is made up of 14 amino acids. Germline V gene lookup returns CDR1 LGHDT and CDR2 YNNKEL (reference sequence). Between the trimmed V and J ends, which lost 0 bases and 7 bases, there was a span of 12 bases. Here the CDR3 DNA reads TGTGCCAGCAGCCAAGATGCCGGGACGGGTGGCTACACCTTC. It is translated as CASSQDAGTGGYTF. The full variable domain, with the rest looked up from reference TRBV3-1 and TRBJ1-2, is DTAVSQTPKYLVTQMGNDKSIKCEQNLGHDTMYWYKQDSKKFLKIMFSYNNKELIINETVPNRFSPKSPDKAHLNLHINSLELGDSAVYFCASSQDAGTGGYTFGSGTRLTVV.

This clonotype has only a few counts. Here the CDR3 reads CASSDRDTEAFF. The CDR3 DNA follows: TGTGCCAGCAGTGACAGGGACACTGAAGCTTTCTTT. The chain combines TRBV2 with TRBJ1-1, with D possibly being TRBD1 (5 bases). V gave up 3 bases and J gave up 3 bases, with 5 bases separating them. This CDR3 comprises 12 residues. From germline, CDR1 is SNHLY and CDR2 FYNNEI.

The chain links TRBV4-3 to TRBJ2-3, with 9 bases lining up with TRBD2. The CDR3 covers 18 residues. V gave up 2 bases and J gave up 6 bases; unmatched junction bases: 15. Germline V gene sequence: CDR1 LGHNA, CDR2 YSLEER. The DNA for the CDR3 is TGCGCCAGCAGCCAAAATAGCGGGGGAACTTATGGTGTGGATACGCAGTATTTT. Translated: CASSQNSGGTYGVDTQYF.

The chain has TRBV12-3 or TRBV12-4 and TRBJ1-5; D uncertain. V dropped 5 bases and J dropped 0 bases, with 8 bases sitting between them. CDR3 length: 14 residues. The CDR3 nucleotides read TGTGCCAGCAGTCCGCAGGTTAGCAATCAGCCCCAGCATTTT. This sequence encodes CASSPQVSNQPQHF.

This clonotype appeared a few times. This rearrangement joins TRBV4-2 to TRBJ2-5; possibly TRBD2 for D (5 bases). The germline CDR1 and CDR2 sequences are LGHNA and YNFKEQ. The CDR3 is 14 amino acids. Trimming stripped 2 bases from V and 5 bases from J, with 12 bases between. The chain's CDR3 is CASSQLGEQETQYF. CDR3 sequence (DNA): TGTGCCAGCAGCCAACTCGGGGAACAGGAGACCCAGTACTTC.

V and J are TRBV6-5 and TRBJ1-3; D not resolved. This CDR3 has 15 residues. Between the trimmed V and J ends, which lost 0 bases and 3 bases, there was a span of 9 bases. CDR1 MNHEY and CDR2 SVGAGI come from the germline V gene. CDR3 DNA sequence: TGTGCCAGCAGTTACTCGATGAGGGATGGAAACACCATATATTTT. Translated, it gives CASSYSMRDGNTIYF.

This clonotype was found a few times. The V gene is TRBV29-1, the J gene TRBJ2-5, with no clear D. Germline assignment: CDR1 SQVTM and CDR2 ANQGSEA. V was shortened by 4 bases and J by 2 bases, with 11 bases between the two germline ends. The CDR3 length is 13 residues. CDR3 loop: CSVGSQAQETQYF. The CDR3 DNA sequence: TGCAGCGTTGGGAGCCAAGCGCAAGAGACCCAGTACTTC.